These 14 T cell receptor beta chains were sequenced from one sample in a study of shared clonotypes between healthy human individuals. Sequenced by immunoSEQ multiplex PCR; TCRdb stores in-frame clones only, minus some. The sample contains over 2,000,000 clones, 93% of which appear only once. Selected positively for CCR7 and CD45RO-negative, naive CD8 cells excluded terminally differentiated effector memory CD45RA+ cells. Sequencing was done on a sample of naive CD8+ T cells from PBMCs. These receptors were taken from a man between 18 and 35 years old in good health. Some clones in this sample may be carry-over from other donors' samples.

This chain links TRBV4-1 with TRBJ1-5, with TRBD1 matching 7 bases. The CDR3 totals 16 residues. The ends lost 4 bases at V and 6 bases at J; junction bases unmatched: 12. CDR1 and CDR2 (germline): MGHRA, YSYEKL. The CDR3 protein is CASSPKTQGRTQPQHF. CDR3 in DNA: TGCGCCAGCAGCCCGAAGACACAGGGGAGGACTCAGCCCCAGCATTTT.

This chain joins TRBV28 and TRBJ2-1, with TRBD2 matching over 12 bases. The CDR3 has 16 amino acids. CDR1 and CDR2 from the germline V gene are MDHEN and SYDVKM. Trimming at V came to 5 bases and at J to 7 bases, leaving 9 bases not matched to a gene. CDR3 protein: CASSHLLAGGSNEQFF. CDR3 coding DNA: TGTGCCAGCAGTCACCTACTAGCGGGAGGTTCTAATGAGCAGTTCTTC.

The rearrangement uses TRBV28 and TRBJ2-7; perhaps TRBD1 as D (8 bases). V was trimmed by 5 bases and J by 5 bases, leaving 16 bases between them. The germline V gene encodes CDR1 MDHEN and CDR2 SYDVKM. The length of the CDR3 is 14 residues. In DNA form, the CDR3 reads TGTGCCAGCAGTATGACAGGGGAGGGCGACGAGCAGTACTTC. This gives the protein CASSMTGEGDEQYF.

This chain uses TRBV29-1 with TRBJ2-3, with 12 positions matching TRBD2. Trimming at V came to 2 bases and at J to 4 bases, leaving 4 bases not matched to a gene. CDR3 length: 15 residues. Germline V gene data show CDR1 as SQVTM and CDR2 as ANQGSEA. CDR3 loop: CSVEPSSGRADTQYF. In DNA, the CDR3 is TGCAGCGTTGAACCCTCTAGCGGGAGGGCAGATACGCAGTATTTT.

The chain has TRBV7-9 and TRBJ1-4, with no clear D. CDR3 length: 15 amino acids. In germline, CDR1 is SEHNR, CDR2 FQNEAQ (reference sequence). Trimming cost V 5 bases and J 0 bases, with 10 bases left between them. The DNA of the CDR3 is TGTGCCAGCAGCCGCCGGGAGGCAACTAATGAAAAACTGTTTTTT. Amino acids: CASSRREATNEKLFF.

This chain links TRBV19 with TRBJ1-1, with 10 bases fitting TRBD1. J lost 8 bases, V lost 4 bases, and 10 bases had no gene match. The germline V gene encodes CDR1 LNHDA and CDR2 SQIVND (reference sequence). CDR3 length: 15 residues. The CDR3 nucleotides are TGTGCCAGTAGTAAGCTCCGGGACAGGGGAACCGAAGCTTTCTTT. Translation gives CASSKLRDRGTEAFF.

The genes are TRBV6-1 and TRBJ2-7; D tentatively fits TRBD1 or TRBD2 (6 bases each). Trimming shortened V by 0 bases and J by 6 bases, and 15 bases separated the two germline ends. This CDR3 region has 15 residues. CDR1 and CDR2 from the germline V gene are MNHNS and SASEGT. The CDR3 protein is CASSEASGAWGEQYF. The CDR3 region has the DNA TGTGCCAGCAGTGAAGCGTCGGGGGCTTGGGGCGAGCAGTACTTC.

This clone was found a few times. The V call is TRBV13, the J call TRBJ1-5, with TRBD1 as a possible D gene (5 bases). The V gene lost 5 bases and the J gene lost 4 bases, with 12 bases spanning the gap. The V gene's germline CDR1 is PRHDT and CDR2 FYEKMQ (reference sequence). The CDR3 is 14 amino acids. The CDR3: CASSQGRENQPQHF. As DNA, the CDR3 is TGTGCCAGCAGCCAGGGCCGGGAGAATCAGCCCCAGCATTTT. Full variable domain (remainder filled in from reference TRBV13 and TRBJ1-5): AAGVIQSPRHLIKEKRETATLKCYPIPRHDTVYWYQQGPGQDPQFLISFYEKMQSDKGSIPDRFSAQQFSDYHSELNMSSLELGDSALYFCASSQGRENQPQHFGDGTRLSIL.

The CDR3 is CASSLSSSGSNEQFF. Written as DNA, the CDR3 is TGTGCCAGCAGTTTATCGTCTAGCGGGAGCAATGAGCAGTTCTTC. The rearrangement joins TRBV27 to TRBJ2-1; 10 nucleotides match TRBD2. The trim removed 0 bases at V and 6 bases at J, leaving 2 bases unmatched. Per germline, CDR1 MNHEY and CDR2 SMNVEV (reference sequence). The CDR3 has 15 residues.

Turning to this clone: In the same sample, other DNA sequences code for this CDR3. The chain joins TRBV7-9 to TRBJ2-1, with D possibly TRBD1 on 6 matching bases. V was pared by 1 base and J by 0 bases, with 7 bases between. Germline CDR1 and CDR2: SEHNR and FQNEAQ (reference sequence). The CDR3 has 15 amino acids. The CDR3 region has the DNA TGTGCCAGCAGCTTAGGGGGGCACTCCTACAATGAGCAGTTCTTC. It codes for CASSLGGHSYNEQFF.

The rearrangement links TRBV28 to TRBJ2-1, with D hard to call. There are 15 residues in the CDR3. The V end lost 2 bases, the J end lost 1 base, and 9 bases lay between the germline ends. Germline loops: CDR1 MDHEN, CDR2 SYDVKM. The CDR3 coding sequence is TGTGCCAGCAGTTTAATGGGTATTTCCTACAATGAGCAGTTCTTC. It codes for CASSLMGISYNEQFF.

To note about this clone: Other DNA sequences in the sample encode the same CDR3. The chain is built from TRBV30 and TRBJ2-7; D ambiguous. Trimming took 3 bases from V and 2 from J, leaving 5 bases between them. The CDR3 runs to 11 residues. Germline-derived CDR1 and CDR2 are GTSNPN and SVGIG (reference sequence). Here the CDR3 reads CAWRSPYEQYF. CDR3 DNA sequence: TGTGCCTGGAGGTCGCCCTACGAGCAGTACTTC.

V is TRBV10-3 and J is TRBJ2-5, with 15 bases lining up with TRBD2. The CDR3 spans 19 residues. In germline, CDR1 is ENHRY, CDR2 SYGVKD. With V trimmed by 2 bases and J by 5 bases, 12 bases remained unmatched. The DNA for the CDR3 is TGTGCCATCAGTGAGGCTCGGACTAGCGGGAGGGCCATGGTCGAGACCCAGTACTTC. Translating it yields CAISEARTSGRAMVETQYF.

This clone was seen once. This chain connects TRBV5-8 to TRBJ2-1; D is unresolved. CDR1 is SGHTS, CDR2 YDEGEE, per germline. The CDR3 is 16 residues long. Trimming stripped 5 bases from V and 2 bases from J, with 17 bases between. As DNA, the CDR3 is TGTGCCAGCAGTTTCGAAGACCGATTAACCTACAATGAGCAGTTCTTC. This translates into CASSFEDRLTYNEQFF. Full variable domain (outside the CDR3, taken from reference TRBV5-8 and TRBJ2-1): EAGVTQSPTHLIKTRGQQATLRCSPISGHTSVYWYQQALGLGLQFLLWYDEGEERNRGNFPPRFSGRQFPNYSSELNVNALELEDSALYLCASSFEDRLTYNEQFFGPGTRLTVL.